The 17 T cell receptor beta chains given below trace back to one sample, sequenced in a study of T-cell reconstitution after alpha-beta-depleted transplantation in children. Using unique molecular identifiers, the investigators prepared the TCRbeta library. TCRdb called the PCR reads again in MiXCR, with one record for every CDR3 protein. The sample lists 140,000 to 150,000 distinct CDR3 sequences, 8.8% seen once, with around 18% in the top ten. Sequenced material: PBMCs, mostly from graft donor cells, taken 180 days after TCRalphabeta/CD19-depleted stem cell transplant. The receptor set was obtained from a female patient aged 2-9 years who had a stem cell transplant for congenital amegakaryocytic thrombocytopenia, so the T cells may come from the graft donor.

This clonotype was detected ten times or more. The CDR3 reads CASSLLAGGAINEKLFF. The CDR3 nucleotides are TGTGCCAGCAGTTTGTTAGCGGGGGGCGCGATTAATGAAAAACTGTTTTTT. The chain couples TRBV28 to TRBJ1-4; tentatively, D is TRBD1 (6 bases). Trimming cost V 3 bases and J 4 bases, with 18 bases left between them. Germline V gene lookup returns CDR1 MDHEN and CDR2 SYDVKM. The CDR3 is 17 residues long. The entire variable domain, with the rest obtained from reference TRBV28 and TRBJ1-4, is as follows: DVKVTQSSRYLVKRTGEKVFLECVQDMDHENMFWYRQDPGLGLRLIYFSYDVKMKEKGDIPEGYSVSREKKERFSLILESASTNQTSMYLCASSLLAGGAINEKLFFGSGTQLSVL.

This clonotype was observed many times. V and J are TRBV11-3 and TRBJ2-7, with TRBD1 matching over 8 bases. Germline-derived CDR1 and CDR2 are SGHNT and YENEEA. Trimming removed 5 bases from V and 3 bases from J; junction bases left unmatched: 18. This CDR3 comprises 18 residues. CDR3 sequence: CASSTRGGQGARIYEQYF. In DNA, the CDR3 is TGTGCCAGCAGCACAAGAGGAGGCCAGGGGGCGCGGATCTACGAGCAGTACTTC.

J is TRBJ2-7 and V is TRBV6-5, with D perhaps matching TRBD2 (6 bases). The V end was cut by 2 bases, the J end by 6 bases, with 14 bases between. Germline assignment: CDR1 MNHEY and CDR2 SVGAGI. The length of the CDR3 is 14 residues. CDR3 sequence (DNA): TGTGCCAGCAGTTACGGGGGGACTGTCGCCGAGCAGTACTTC. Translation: CASSYGGTVAEQYF.

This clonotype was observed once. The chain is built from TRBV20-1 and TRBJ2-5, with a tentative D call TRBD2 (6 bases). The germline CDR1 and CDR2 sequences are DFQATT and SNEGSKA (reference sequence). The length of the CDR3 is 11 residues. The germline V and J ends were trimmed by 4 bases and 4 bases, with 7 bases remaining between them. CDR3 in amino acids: CSANGGETQYF. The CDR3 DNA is TGCAGTGCTAACGGGGGAGAGACCCAGTACTTC.

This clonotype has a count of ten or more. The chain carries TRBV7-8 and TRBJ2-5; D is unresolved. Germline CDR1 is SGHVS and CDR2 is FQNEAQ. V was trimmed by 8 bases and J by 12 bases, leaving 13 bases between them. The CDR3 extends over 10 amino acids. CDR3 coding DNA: TGTGCCAGCGGAAAATCTGAGAAGTACTTC. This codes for CASGKSEKYF.

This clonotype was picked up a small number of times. The CDR3 loop is CSATGTGFFQPQHF. The CDR3 DNA is TGCAGTGCTACCGGGACAGGGTTTTTTCAGCCCCAGCATTTT. The chain joins TRBV20-1 to TRBJ1-5; 9 nucleotides align to TRBD1. This CDR3 comprises 14 residues. Germline-derived CDR1 and CDR2 are DFQATT and SNEGSKA (reference sequence). The ends lost 4 bases at V and 6 bases at J; junction bases unmatched: 7.

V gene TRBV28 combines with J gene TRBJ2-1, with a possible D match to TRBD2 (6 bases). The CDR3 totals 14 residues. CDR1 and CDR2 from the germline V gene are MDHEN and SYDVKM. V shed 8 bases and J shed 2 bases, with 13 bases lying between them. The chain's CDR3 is CASPGVPPYNEQFF. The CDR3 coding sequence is TGTGCCAGCCCGGGGGTTCCCCCCTACAATGAGCAGTTCTTC.

Here the CDR3 reads CSASTGGIDQPQHF. DNA for the CDR3: TGCAGTGCTAGCACAGGGGGCATCGATCAGCCCCAGCATTTT. The chain joins TRBV20-1 to TRBJ1-5, with TRBD1 identical over 9 bases. The CDR3 runs to 14 residues. V lost 3 bases to trimming and J lost 5 bases; unmatched junction nucleotides: 5. Germline V gene data show CDR1 as DFQATT and CDR2 as SNEGSKA (reference sequence).

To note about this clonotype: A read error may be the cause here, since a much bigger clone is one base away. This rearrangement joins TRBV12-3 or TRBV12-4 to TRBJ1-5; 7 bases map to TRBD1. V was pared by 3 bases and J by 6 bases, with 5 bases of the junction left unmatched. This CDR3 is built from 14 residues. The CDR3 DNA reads TGTGCCAGCAGTTTTGTACAGGGGCCTCAGCCCCAGCATTTT. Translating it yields CASSFVQGPQPQHF.

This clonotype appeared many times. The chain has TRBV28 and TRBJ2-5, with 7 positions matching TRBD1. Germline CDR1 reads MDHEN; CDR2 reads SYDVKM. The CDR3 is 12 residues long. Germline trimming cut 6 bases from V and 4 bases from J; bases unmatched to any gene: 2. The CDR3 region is CASSRDRETQYF. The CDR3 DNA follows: TGTGCCAGCAGCCGGGACAGAGAGACCCAGTACTTC.

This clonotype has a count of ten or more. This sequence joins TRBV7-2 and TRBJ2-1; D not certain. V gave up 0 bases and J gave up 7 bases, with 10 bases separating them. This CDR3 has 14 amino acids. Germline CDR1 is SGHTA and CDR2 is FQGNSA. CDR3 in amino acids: CASSLASGLNEQFF. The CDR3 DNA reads TGTGCCAGCAGCTTAGCGTCCGGGCTTAATGAGCAGTTCTTC. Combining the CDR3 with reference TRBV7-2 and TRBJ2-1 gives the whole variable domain GAGVSQSPSNKVTEKGKDVELRCDPISGHTALYWYRQSLGQGLEFLIYFQGNSAPDKSGLPSDRFSAERTGGSVSTLTIQRTQQEDSAVYLCASSLASGLNEQFFGPGTRLTVL.

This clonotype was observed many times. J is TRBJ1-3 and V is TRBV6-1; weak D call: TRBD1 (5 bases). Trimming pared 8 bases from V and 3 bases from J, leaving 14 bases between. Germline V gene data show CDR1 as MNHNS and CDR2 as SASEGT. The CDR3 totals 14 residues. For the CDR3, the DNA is TGTGCCAGCGCCCAGGGACGGAGTGGAAACACCATATATTTT. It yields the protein CASAQGRSGNTIYF.

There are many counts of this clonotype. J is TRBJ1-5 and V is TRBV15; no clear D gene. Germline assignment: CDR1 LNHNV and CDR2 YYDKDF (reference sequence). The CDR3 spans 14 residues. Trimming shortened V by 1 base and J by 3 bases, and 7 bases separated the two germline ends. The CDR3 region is CATSRGTSNQPQHF. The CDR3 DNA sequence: TGTGCCACCAGCAGAGGCACGTCCAATCAGCCCCAGCATTTT.

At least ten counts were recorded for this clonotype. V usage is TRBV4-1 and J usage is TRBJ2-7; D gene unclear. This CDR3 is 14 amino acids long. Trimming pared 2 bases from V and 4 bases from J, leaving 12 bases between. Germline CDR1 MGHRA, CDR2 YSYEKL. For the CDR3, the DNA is TGCGCCAGCAGCCAAACGGACCTAGAGTACGAGCAGTACTTC. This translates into CASSQTDLEYEQYF.

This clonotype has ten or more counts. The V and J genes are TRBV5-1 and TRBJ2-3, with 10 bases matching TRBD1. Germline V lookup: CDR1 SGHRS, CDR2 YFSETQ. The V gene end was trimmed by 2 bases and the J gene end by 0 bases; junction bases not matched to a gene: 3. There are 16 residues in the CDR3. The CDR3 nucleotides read TGCGCCAGCAGCTTATGGGGACAGGGGAGCACAGATACGCAGTATTTT. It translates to CASSLWGQGSTDTQYF.

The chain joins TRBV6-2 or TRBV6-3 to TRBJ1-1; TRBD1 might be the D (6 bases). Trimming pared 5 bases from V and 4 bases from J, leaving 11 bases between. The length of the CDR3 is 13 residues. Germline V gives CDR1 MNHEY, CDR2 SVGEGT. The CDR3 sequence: CASSQGQITEAFF. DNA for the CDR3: TGTGCCAGCAGTCAGGGGCAAATCACTGAAGCTTTCTTT.

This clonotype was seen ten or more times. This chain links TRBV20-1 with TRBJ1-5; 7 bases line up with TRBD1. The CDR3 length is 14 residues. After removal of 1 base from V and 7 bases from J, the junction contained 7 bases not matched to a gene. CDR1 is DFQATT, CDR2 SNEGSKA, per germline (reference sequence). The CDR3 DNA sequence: TGCAGTGCTAGAGCCGGGGACAGCCGGCAGCCCCAGCATTTT. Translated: CSARAGDSRQPQHF.